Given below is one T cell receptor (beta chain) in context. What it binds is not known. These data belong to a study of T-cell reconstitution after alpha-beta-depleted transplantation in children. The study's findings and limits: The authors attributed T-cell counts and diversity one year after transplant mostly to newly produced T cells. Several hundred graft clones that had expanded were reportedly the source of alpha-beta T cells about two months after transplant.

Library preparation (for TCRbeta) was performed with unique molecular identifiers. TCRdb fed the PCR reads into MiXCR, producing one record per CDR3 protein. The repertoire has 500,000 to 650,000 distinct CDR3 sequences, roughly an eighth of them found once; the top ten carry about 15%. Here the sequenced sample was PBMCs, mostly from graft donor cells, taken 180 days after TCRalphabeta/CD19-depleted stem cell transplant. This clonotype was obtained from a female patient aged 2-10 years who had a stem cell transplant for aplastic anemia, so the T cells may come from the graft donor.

CDR3 in DNA: TGCGCCAGCAGCCAAGATCGCGCGGAGTCAGATACGCAGTATTTT. Residues: CASSQDRAESDTQYF. V gene TRBV4-3 combines with J gene TRBJ2-3, with D hard to call. Trimming pared 0 bases from V and 4 bases from J, leaving 11 bases between. CDR3 length: 15 residues. Germline V lookup: CDR1 LGHNA, CDR2 YSLEER.